This record covers a single TCR beta chain. Germline lookup yields CDR1 SGHVS and CDR2 FQNEAQ. The V segment lost 5 bases and the J segment 4 bases; nucleotides outside the gene matches: 7. This CDR3 comprises 14 residues. All exposed participants met a person with COVID-19 within 2 weeks before entering the study. The data are from a study of blood T cell repertoires in COVID-19. Libraries were prepared by immunoSEQ multiplex PCR; TCRdb keeps only in-frame clonotypes and omits some of them. The sample contains 130,000 to 150,000 clones, about 90% of which appear only once. Sequenced input: PBMCs or T cells enriched from blood (not recorded which). This sequence originates from a woman in her thirties or forties who had been exposed to COVID-19. The chain is built from TRBV7-8 and TRBJ2-7, with 8 bases matching TRBD1. The CDR3 DNA reads as TGTGCCAGCAGCACCCAGACAGGGGCTTACGAGCAGTACTTC. Translated: CASSTQTGAYEQYF.